What follows is one T cell receptor beta chain and its context. Its target is not known. Other DNA variants within this sample encode the same CDR3. The data originate from a study of cytomegalovirus exposure and HLA in healthy donors. Study summary: In an earlier analysis, approximately 120 million unique TCR beta sequences were found from 150 million to 200 million T cells.

Germline-derived CDR1 and CDR2 are SQVTM and ANQGSEA. CDR3 length: 13 residues. The PCR was carried out with 60 Vbeta primers and 13 Jbeta primers. Only in-frame clones appear in the TCRdb table, and some are missing; sequencing was by immunoSEQ multiplex PCR. The table shows about 160,000 clones, with approximately 70% occurring only once. Findings and caveats of the study: Donors were assumed by presence/absence analyses to have roughly uniform sequencing depth. Reports indicated that the classifier achieved high specificity and sensitivity in diagnosing cytomegalovirus status.

The TCR was taken from a man aged 35 to 55 in good health and CMV-seropositive. Sequencing was carried out using PBMCs. This sequence joins TRBV29-1 and TRBJ2-2, with D tentatively TRBD2 (6 bases). The CDR3 DNA is TGCAGTGCCCGGGACTCGAACACCGGGGAGCTGTTTTTT. Translated: CSARDSNTGELFF.